This T cell receptor (beta chain) comes out of a study of cytomegalovirus exposure and HLA in healthy donors. Study-wide findings and caveats: Owing to their indistinguishability, certain V segments, notably TRBV6-2 and TRBV6-3, were excluded. The classifier reportedly diagnosed cytomegalovirus status with high sensitivity and specificity. Later analysis revealed greater clonal expansion in HLA-associated TCR beta chains than in equally common others.

Unmatched junction bases numbered 12, after V lost 10 bases and J lost 4 bases. The germline CDR1 and CDR2 sequences are SGHTA and FQGTGA. This CDR3 contains 16 residues. Points on this clone: The antigen remains unidentified.

The PCR was carried out with 60 Vbeta primers and 13 Jbeta primers. Assay: immunoSEQ multiplex PCR; the TCRdb copy retains only in-frame clones and omits some. The sample lists roughly 100,000 clones, about 80% seen once, with around 8.8% in the top ten. The gene calls are TRBV7-3 and TRBJ2-1, with 11 bases that match TRBD2. Specimen: PBMCs. The origin of this receptor is a man aged 40-49 years in good health and CMV-seropositive. CDR3 region: CATKPSGGPQYNEQFF. CDR3 coding DNA: TGTGCCACCAAGCCTAGCGGGGGGCCGCAATACAATGAGCAGTTCTTC.